The T cell receptor (beta chain) under discussion was sequenced for a study of metastatic and nonmetastatic thyroid tumors. Study in general: Thyroid patients, malignant and benign, had repertoires compared across blood and tumor or nodule tissue. The study, taken as a whole, reports: Benign nodules reportedly had significantly lower TCR beta diversity than malignant thyroid tumors in blood and tumor.

Per germline, CDR1 SQVTM and CDR2 ANQGSEA. This CDR3 has 12 amino acids. V was trimmed by 4 bases and J by 2 bases, leaving 6 bases between them. None of the patients had undergone any treatment ahead of thyroid surgery. The authors' processing: It was from CDR3 differences across clinicopathological groups that a distant-metastasis classifier for papillary thyroid cancer was built. TCRdb reprocessed the PCR reads using MiXCR. What appears here as the V and J calls and clone size reflects TCRdb's work, not the paper's. Of about 30,000 clones in the sample, around 4% were seen once. This clone was seen at least ten times. What it binds is not known.

The source material was blood. This TCR was sampled from a female donor with papillary thyroid cancer or a benign thyroid nodule (not recorded which). Some clones in this sample may be carry-over from other donors' samples. The V gene is TRBV29-1, the J gene TRBJ2-1; D gene unclear. This CDR3 reads CSVVSAYNEQFF. CDR3 nucleotide sequence: TGCAGCGTTGTCAGCGCCTACAATGAGCAGTTCTTC.